What follows are 19 T cell receptor beta chains derived from one specimen sequenced in a study of cytomegalovirus exposure and HLA in healthy donors. The data were produced by immunoSEQ multiplex PCR, yet TCRdb's version contains in-frame clones alone and is incomplete. The sample holds approximately 260,000 clones, around 85% seen once. Sequenced: PBMCs. These receptors came from a woman aged 25 to 45 in good health and CMV-seropositive.

DNA of the CDR3: TGTGCCAGCACCCCGGAGGGGAGCAATCAGCCCCAGCATTTT. This encodes CASTPEGSNQPQHF. The V gene is TRBV6-1, the J gene TRBJ1-5; possible D gene TRBD1, 5 bases. The CDR3 sequence is 14 residues long. Trimming shortened V by 7 bases and J by 1 base, and 11 bases separated the two germline ends. CDR1 and CDR2 (germline): MNHNS, SASEGT.

The rearrangement links TRBV5-4 to TRBJ2-1; 12 bases agree with TRBD2. CDR3 size: 19 residues. From germline, CDR1 is SGHNT and CDR2 YYREEE (reference sequence). V was clipped by 1 base and J by 0 bases; unmatched bases: 8. CDR3 in DNA: TGTGCCAGCAGCTTGTTATCTAGCGGGAGGGACCACTCCTACAATGAGCAGTTCTTC. Encoded protein: CASSLLSSGRDHSYNEQFF.

The chain recombines TRBV5-1 with TRBJ1-5, with D unclear. This CDR3 contains 15 residues. CDR1 and CDR2 (germline): SGHRS, YFSETQ. V was pared by 0 bases and J by 1 base, with 8 bases between. The CDR3 is CASSLVTGSNQPQHF. DNA for the CDR3: TGCGCCAGCAGCTTGGTAACGGGGAGCAATCAGCCCCAGCATTTT.

The chain uses TRBV21-1 and TRBJ2-1; no DNA check was done on the table's D call, TRBD2. TRBV21-1 represents a pseudogene. The CDR3 consists of 16 residues. CDR3 region: CASSKIGGGSYNEQFF. CDR3 sequence (DNA): TGTGCCAGCAGCAAAATTGGAGGTGGGTCGTACAATGAGCAGTTCTTC.

This sequence joins TRBV30 and TRBJ2-7; a weak D match, TRBD2 (6 bases). Germline CDR1 GTSNPN, CDR2 SVGIG (reference sequence). V gave up 5 bases and J gave up 5 bases, with 19 bases separating them. The CDR3 has 14 amino acids. CDR3 residues: CAWGRGEDYNEQYF. Written as DNA, the CDR3 is TGTGCCTGGGGGCGAGGGGAGGACTACAACGAGCAGTACTTC.

The chain has TRBV30 and TRBJ1-5, with a possible D match to TRBD1 (5 bases). The V gene lost 3 bases and the J gene lost 7 bases, with 19 bases spanning the gap. The length of the CDR3 is 15 residues. CDR1 and CDR2 (germline): GTSNPN, SVGIG (reference sequence). CDR3 protein: CAWSVPGQGEQPQHF. CDR3 bases: TGTGCCTGGAGCGTACCCGGCCAGGGCGAACAGCCCCAGCATTTT.

The chain combines TRBV6-6 with TRBJ2-7; 9 bases agree with TRBD1. Germline V lookup: CDR1 MNHNY, CDR2 SVGAGI (reference sequence). Trimming at V came to 6 bases and at J to 9 bases, leaving 9 bases not matched to a gene. This CDR3 has 13 amino acids. The CDR3 reads CASRRDRVTSQYF. The CDR3, as DNA: TGTGCCAGCAGAAGGGACAGGGTTACTTCGCAGTACTTC.

The chain carries TRBV10-3 and TRBJ1-1; D possibly corresponds to TRBD1 (5 bases). CDR1 is ENHRY and CDR2 is SYGVKD in the germline V gene. The CDR3 runs 12 residues. Trimming took 8 bases from V and 3 from J, leaving 10 bases between them. The CDR3 is CAIAQGYTEAFF. The CDR3 bases are TGTGCCATCGCCCAGGGTTACACTGAAGCTTTCTTT.

The V and J genes are TRBV15 and TRBJ1-2; 8 nucleotides agree with TRBD1. CDR3 size: 17 residues. Trimming took 3 bases from V and 4 from J; bases not matched to a gene: 13. The germline CDR1 and CDR2 sequences are LNHNV and YYDKDF (reference sequence). The CDR3 reads CATSSDIWTGKLYGYTF. The CDR3 DNA follows: TGTGCCACCAGCAGTGACATCTGGACAGGGAAACTCTATGGCTACACCTTC.

The CDR3 reads CASSLVVNRGRTEAFF. The DNA of the CDR3 is TGTGCCAGCAGCTTAGTTGTTAACAGGGGACGGACTGAAGCTTTCTTT. The chain links TRBV11-2 to TRBJ1-1, with 7 bases matching TRBD1. The CDR3 covers 16 residues. With 1 base clipped from V and 5 bases from J, the junction kept 10 bases outside the gene matches. Germline values: CDR1 SGHAT, CDR2 FQNNGV.

V usage is TRBV5-1 and J usage is TRBJ2-3, with TRBD2 as a possible D gene (5 bases). Germline loops: CDR1 SGHRS, CDR2 YFSETQ. The length of the CDR3 is 14 residues. The ends were cut back, 4 bases at V and 2 bases at J, with 11 bases in the middle. Here the CDR3 reads CASSGHGVTDTQYF. In nucleotides, the CDR3 is TGCGCCAGCAGCGGGCACGGGGTCACAGATACGCAGTATTTT.

A single count supports this clone. This chain uses TRBV18 with TRBJ1-2, with D maybe TRBD1 (6 bases). This CDR3 spans 14 amino acids. With 2 bases removed from V and 4 bases from J, the gap between germline ends came to 11 bases. The germline V gene has CDR1 KGHSH and CDR2 LQKENI. CDR3 loop: CASSPSPDSYGYTF. CDR3 bases: TGTGCCAGCTCACCAAGCCCGGACAGCTATGGCTACACCTTC.

The chain carries TRBV5-1 and TRBJ2-1; 8 bases line up with TRBD2. The junction had 6 bases not matched to a gene; V was cut back by 0 bases and J by 7 bases. In germline, CDR1 is SGHRS, CDR2 YFSETQ. This CDR3 is 15 amino acids long. The CDR3 sequence is CASSLASGRRNEQFF. The CDR3 DNA is TGCGCCAGCAGCTTGGCCAGCGGGAGAAGGAATGAGCAGTTCTTC.

The gene calls are TRBV9 and TRBJ2-2, with 7 bases that match TRBD1. The CDR3 consists of 13 residues. From germline, CDR1 is SGDLS and CDR2 YYNGEE. Unmatched junction bases numbered 3, after V lost 2 bases and J lost 8 bases. The CDR3 DNA is TGTGCCAGCAGCGTGACAGGGTCGGGGGAGCTGTTTTTT. It translates to CASSVTGSGELFF.

The chain recombines TRBV19 with TRBJ2-7, with 9 positions matching TRBD2. The CDR3 sequence is 17 residues long. Trimming cost V 6 bases and J 4 bases; bases outside gene matches: 16. Per germline, CDR1 LNHDA and CDR2 SQIVND (reference sequence). The CDR3: CASSPTIDGTSLYEQYF. The CDR3 DNA sequence: TGTGCCAGTAGCCCGACGATCGACGGGACTAGCCTGTACGAGCAGTACTTC.

The gene calls are TRBV7-9 and TRBJ2-7, with TRBD1 matching 9 bases. Germline CDR1 SEHNR, CDR2 FQNEAQ (reference sequence). The J segment lost 6 bases and the V segment lost 4 bases, leaving 7 bases of the junction unmatched. The length of the CDR3 is 14 residues. CDR3 residues: CASSSWDRVAEQYF. The CDR3 coding sequence is TGTGCCAGCAGCTCGTGGGACAGGGTGGCCGAGCAGTACTTC.

The gene calls are TRBV7-6 and TRBJ2-1; TRBD2 aligns across 10 bases. Losses at the gene ends were 5 bases for V and 4 bases for J; bases not matched to a gene: 2. CDR1 is SGHVS, CDR2 FNYEAQ, per germline. This CDR3 comprises 14 residues. This CDR3 reads CASSQREGYNEQFF. The CDR3 region has the DNA TGTGCCAGCAGCCAGCGGGAGGGTTACAATGAGCAGTTCTTC.

The J gene is TRBJ2-7, the V gene TRBV30; TRBD2 might be the D (5 bases). Germline CDR1 and CDR2: GTSNPN and SVGIG (reference sequence). The V and J ends lost 1 base and 6 bases respectively, with 16 bases between them. The CDR3 covers 14 residues. The CDR3 sequence is CAWSATRTGGEQYF. The CDR3 DNA reads as TGTGCCTGGAGTGCGACCCGGACTGGAGGCGAGCAGTACTTC.

The CDR3 protein is CASSSLIGLSTEAFF. CDR3 DNA sequence: TGTGCCAGCAGCTCCCTTATTGGACTTTCCACTGAAGCTTTCTTT. This chain joins TRBV5-6 and TRBJ1-1; D gene unclear. The CDR3 runs to 15 residues. V gave up 3 bases and J gave up 4 bases, with 16 bases separating them. Germline loops: CDR1 SGHDT, CDR2 YYEEEE.